Given below is one TCR beta chain in context. This entry comes from a study of blood T cell repertoires in COVID-19. Across the whole study: The United States, Italy and Spain provided the acute and convalescent COVID-19 samples.

Original data processing: The assay estimated nucleated cells by amplifying reference gene primers. Using immunoSEQ multiplex PCR, the repertoire was profiled, and TCRdb retains in-frame clones only, with some absent. The V and J calls and the clone size are those of that table, but D and trimming were determined from the DNA. The sample includes about 80,000 clones, around 81% of them seen just once. The CDR3 length is 15 residues. The V end lost 5 bases, the J end lost 2 bases, and 15 bases lay between the germline ends. Germline lookup yields CDR1 MGHDK and CDR2 SYGVNS. This receptor was taken from a human donor in a cohort sampled during active COVID-19. The rearrangement links TRBV25-1 to TRBJ1-1; TRBD1 is a possible D gene (5 bases). The specimen sequenced was peripheral blood. The CDR3 DNA reads as TGTGCCAGCAGTTTGAACGGCAGGGCTAACACTGAAGCTTTCTTT. Translation: CASSLNGRANTEAFF.